The 17 T cell receptor beta chains reported below all come from one sample, sequenced in a study of CD4 T cells in relation to SARS-CoV-2 and coronaviruses. Profiled with immunoSEQ multiplex PCR; TCRdb holds only in-frame clones, not every one. The data show 65,000 or so clones, roughly 93% seen once. Before the COVID-19 pandemic, during about 2010-2018, CD4+ T cells were taken from unexposed donors. Source material: naive CD4+ T cells from PBMCs. Noted subset: naive CD4+ T cells isolated by negative enrichment. The receptors here all came from a human donor in good health.

This clone was recorded once. A read error may produce the germline difference seen at one junction end. The chain uses TRBV4-1 and TRBJ2-5; D unclear. The CDR3 loop spans 13 amino acids. Germline CDR1 and CDR2: MGHRA and YSYEKL. The CDR3 reads CASSQGLLEPQYF. The CDR3 DNA sequence: TGCGCCAGCAGCCAAGGACTCCTAGAGCCCCAGTACTTC.

The V call is TRBV11-2, the J call TRBJ2-1, with D unresolved. The V end lost 3 bases, the J end lost 12 bases, and 9 bases lay between the germline ends. CDR1 and CDR2 (germline): SGHAT, FQNNGV. This CDR3 comprises 11 residues. CDR3: CASSFAPRQFF. CDR3 coding DNA: TGTGCCAGCAGCTTTGCTCCAAGGCAGTTCTTC.

V usage is TRBV28 and J usage is TRBJ2-7; D remains ambiguous. Germline values: CDR1 MDHEN, CDR2 SYDVKM. V was trimmed by 4 bases and J by 5 bases, leaving 12 bases between them. CDR3 size: 13 residues. As DNA, the CDR3 is TGTGCCAGCAGTTCCTCTGGACGTGACGAGCAGTACTTC. Amino acids: CASSSSGRDEQYF.

This clone was seen once. The chain couples TRBV18 to TRBJ2-2; D call uncertain. Germline CDR1 reads KGHSH; CDR2 reads LQKENI. The CDR3 length is 15 residues. Trimming shortened V by 1 base and J by 2 bases, and 8 bases separated the two germline ends. The CDR3: CASSPQSGNTGELFF. CDR3 in DNA: TGTGCCAGCTCACCACAGTCAGGAAACACCGGGGAGCTGTTTTTT.

The chain combines TRBV11-3 with TRBJ2-2; D gene uncertain. Trimming cost V 5 bases and J 3 bases, with 10 bases left between them. The CDR3 is 14 amino acids. The germline V gene encodes CDR1 SGHNT and CDR2 YENEEA. The CDR3 is CASSREAYTGELFF. The DNA of the CDR3 is TGTGCCAGCAGCCGCGAGGCGTACACCGGGGAGCTGTTTTTT.

V gene TRBV18 combines with J gene TRBJ2-5; TRBD1 matches at 11 bases. The CDR3 is 14 residues long. CDR1 KGHSH and CDR2 LQKENI come from the germline V gene. V lost 7 bases and J lost 2; bases outside the gene matches: 3. The CDR3 loop reads CASCRDRGQETQYF. The CDR3 DNA sequence: TGTGCCAGCTGTAGGGACAGGGGGCAAGAGACCCAGTACTTC.

This chain connects TRBV30 to TRBJ2-7; D gene uncertain. The CDR3 contains 14 residues. The V gene's germline CDR1 is GTSNPN and CDR2 SVGIG (reference sequence). V was pared by 4 bases and J by 5 bases, with 18 bases between. The CDR3: CAWTMGSAVHEQYF. CDR3 DNA sequence: TGTGCCTGGACCATGGGATCAGCCGTACACGAGCAGTACTTC.

This chain uses TRBV28 with TRBJ2-3; D possibly corresponds to TRBD1 (5 bases). There are 15 residues in the CDR3. Trimming took off 5 bases at V and 2 bases at J, with 14 bases between the two ends. Germline CDR1 and CDR2: MDHEN and SYDVKM. CDR3 loop: CASSAPGHHTDTQYF. Here the CDR3 DNA reads TGTGCCAGCAGTGCCCCAGGACATCACACAGATACGCAGTATTTT.

Only one count was recorded for this clone. The chain carries TRBV6-1 and TRBJ2-7; maybe TRBD1 (6 bases). V lost 6 bases to trimming and J lost 5 bases, with 17 bases between them. Germline V gene data show CDR1 as MNHNS and CDR2 as SASEGT. This CDR3 comprises 14 residues. The CDR3 loop is CASRPTGFRHEQYF. Written as DNA, the CDR3 is TGTGCCAGCAGACCCACAGGGTTTCGACACGAGCAGTACTTC.

The chain couples TRBV18 to TRBJ1-5, with unresolved D. The CDR3 totals 13 residues. Germline lookup yields CDR1 KGHSH and CDR2 LQKENI. The V end lost 6 bases, the J end lost 5 bases, and 11 bases lay between the germline ends. The CDR3 is CASSLGRDQPQHF. DNA for the CDR3: TGTGCCAGCTCTCTCGGGAGAGATCAGCCCCAGCATTTT.

The rearrangement uses TRBV28 and TRBJ2-1, with 11 bases matching TRBD2. The CDR3 consists of 15 residues. Per germline, CDR1 MDHEN and CDR2 SYDVKM. The V and J ends lost 6 bases and 13 bases, in that order; junction bases with no gene match: 14. The CDR3 is CASSVGTSGAPSQFF. CDR3 bases: TGTGCCAGCAGCGTGGGGACTAGCGGAGCCCCCTCTCAGTTCTTC.

This clone was seen only a few times. The rearrangement uses TRBV5-6 and TRBJ1-5; D is unresolved. V lost 4 bases and J 7 bases, leaving 12 bases between the germline ends. The CDR3 totals 13 residues. The germline V gene encodes CDR1 SGHDT and CDR2 YYEEEE. Written as DNA, the CDR3 is TGTGCCAGCAGCCTGACCGGAGGACAGCCCCAGCATTTT. This translates into CASSLTGGQPQHF.

The rearrangement uses TRBV2 and TRBJ2-1; 8 bases map to TRBD2. This CDR3 has 15 amino acids. Trimming at V came to 6 bases and at J to 8 bases, leaving 12 bases not matched to a gene. CDR1 SNHLY and CDR2 FYNNEI come from the germline V gene. The CDR3 sequence is CASRGRTSPNHEQFF. The CDR3 bases are TGTGCCAGCAGGGGGAGGACTAGCCCGAACCATGAGCAGTTCTTC.

The rearrangement uses TRBV5-1 and TRBJ2-7; the D is unclear. In germline, CDR1 is SGHRS, CDR2 YFSETQ. Deletions cut 0 bases from V and 0 bases from J, with 7 bases between. This CDR3 is built from 14 residues. CDR3: CASSLEGNSYEQYF. CDR3 coding DNA: TGCGCCAGCAGCTTGGAGGGCAACTCCTACGAGCAGTACTTC.

This chain joins TRBV7-2 and TRBJ2-5; 7 bases are a match to TRBD2. This CDR3 is built from 14 residues. Germline V gives CDR1 SGHTA, CDR2 FQGNSA. V shed 2 bases, J shed 5 bases, and the junction held 5 bases outside the gene matches. As DNA, the CDR3 is TGTGCCAGCAGCTTACAGGGAGGGCAGGAGACCCAGTACTTC. It encodes CASSLQGGQETQYF.

This sequence joins TRBV29-1 and TRBJ2-7; 7 bases are shared with TRBD1. Germline V CDR1 and CDR2: SQVTM, ANQGSEA. This CDR3 spans 12 amino acids. V shed 7 bases, J shed 0 bases, and the junction held 3 bases outside the gene matches. CDR3 in DNA: TGCAGCGCACAGGGGCCCTCCTACGAGCAGTACTTC. This gives the protein CSAQGPSYEQYF.

This clone has only one observation. The chain links TRBV7-7 to TRBJ2-5; no clear D gene. Germline CDR1 reads SSHAT; CDR2 reads FNYEAQ (reference sequence). V gave up 4 bases and J gave up 5 bases, with 17 bases separating them. The CDR3 is 15 residues long. CDR3 nucleotides: TGTGCCAGCAGCTGGGATTTAGCCCAACGGGAGACCCAGTACTTC. Its translation: CASSWDLAQRETQYF.